The 14 T cell receptor beta chains presented below share a single source sample, sequenced in a study of T cell clones after liver transplantation. The method was immunoSEQ multiplex PCR; TCRdb's version includes in-frame clones alone and lacks a portion of them. Among tens of thousands of clones listed, roughly 85% were seen once. The material was CD4+ T cells from blood, obtained at the 22-month timepoint. The receptors come from a human patient who received a liver transplant. Some T cells may be graft donor cells.

This clone appeared once. V and J are TRBV19 and TRBJ1-2; D perhaps matches TRBD1 (5 bases). Per the germline V gene, CDR1 is LNHDA and CDR2 is SQIVND (reference sequence). V was cut by 9 bases and J by 6 bases, with 14 bases left in between. The CDR3 has 12 amino acids. The chain's CDR3 is CASLGGTDGYTF. CDR3 bases: TGTGCCAGCTTGGGGGGTACGGATGGCTACACCTTC.

The gene calls are TRBV10-3 and TRBJ2-7; D possibly uses TRBD1 or TRBD2 (6 bases each). The CDR3 loop spans 13 amino acids. Germline CDR1 reads ENHRY; CDR2 reads SYGVKD. Deletions cut 11 bases from V and 0 bases from J, with 14 bases between. CDR3 in amino acids: CAVTEGDSYEQYF. CDR3 DNA: TGTGCCGTCACGGAGGGGGACTCCTACGAGCAGTACTTC.

The V gene is TRBV5-1, the J gene TRBJ2-7; D is undetermined. CDR1 and CDR2 (germline): SGHRS, YFSETQ. Between the trimmed V and J ends, which lost 0 bases and 1 base, there was a span of 5 bases. The CDR3 runs to 13 residues. CDR3 DNA: TGCGCCAGCAGCTTGGACCTTTCCTACGAGCAGTACTTC. It translates to CASSLDLSYEQYF.

The chain joins TRBV4-2 to TRBJ2-7; D possibly uses TRBD1 or TRBD2 (5 bases each). Deletions cut 0 bases from V and 2 bases from J, with 8 bases between. CDR1 is LGHNA and CDR2 is YNFKEQ in the germline V gene. This CDR3 comprises 14 residues. CDR3 DNA sequence: TGTGCCAGCAGCCAAGATGGGACCACCTACGAGCAGTACTTC. Its translation: CASSQDGTTYEQYF.

The V call is TRBV5-4, the J call TRBJ2-7; D may be TRBD1 or TRBD2 (5 bases each). Trimming shortened V by 4 bases and J by 3 bases, and 17 bases separated the two germline ends. The CDR3 extends over 15 amino acids. Germline lookup yields CDR1 SGHNT and CDR2 YYREEE (reference sequence). DNA for the CDR3: TGTGCCAGCAGCCGGGACCCGGGACCGGACTACGAGCAGTACTTC. Translated: CASSRDPGPDYEQYF.

The chain links TRBV11-2 to TRBJ2-2, with D uncertain. Germline V CDR1 and CDR2: SGHAT, FQNNGV. The V and J ends lost 6 bases and 6 bases respectively, with 11 bases between them. CDR3 length: 13 residues. CDR3 in amino acids: CASSHSTPGELFF. The CDR3 DNA is TGTGCCAGCAGTCATTCAACCCCCGGGGAGCTGTTTTTT.

The J gene is TRBJ2-3, the V gene TRBV6-5, with 10 bases that match TRBD2. CDR1 and CDR2 from the germline V gene are MNHEY and SVGAGI. The CDR3 spans 16 residues. Trimming took 2 bases from V and 5 from J; bases not matched to a gene: 7. The CDR3, as DNA: TGTGCCAGCAGTTACACGGCTAGCGGGAGCGTAGATACGCAGTATTTT. Its protein is CASSYTASGSVDTQYF.

This clone was detected only once. The chain couples TRBV7-2 to TRBJ2-1, with 10 bases identical to TRBD2. The V gene's germline CDR1 is SGHTA and CDR2 FQGNSA. The CDR3 is 14 residues long. After removal of 7 bases from V and 5 bases from J, the junction contained 5 bases not matched to a gene. The CDR3 DNA sequence: TGTGCCAGCACGAGCGGGAGGGGAGACAATGAGCAGTTCTTC. This codes for CASTSGRGDNEQFF.

This clone has just a few counts. The J gene is TRBJ2-1, the V gene TRBV11-2; D assignment may be TRBD1 or TRBD2 (5 bases each). The CDR3 loop spans 14 amino acids. Germline CDR1 and CDR2: SGHAT and FQNNGV. Trimming removed 1 base from V and 7 bases from J, with 11 bases in between. CDR3 nucleotide sequence: TGTGCCAGCAGCTTAGGTTGGGGACCTAATGAGCAGTTCTTC. Its translation: CASSLGWGPNEQFF.

This clone was counted a few times. This CDR3 reads CASSTTATFYEQYF. The CDR3 DNA sequence: TGTGCCAGCAGTACGACTGCAACCTTCTACGAGCAGTACTTC. The chain combines TRBV6-5 with TRBJ2-7; D gene unclear. The germline V and J ends were trimmed by 5 bases and 3 bases, with 14 bases remaining between them. The CDR3 runs to 14 residues. Per germline, CDR1 MNHEY and CDR2 SVGAGI.

The chain carries TRBV28 and TRBJ2-1, with D possibly TRBD2 on 6 matching bases. The CDR3 covers 21 residues. The V and J ends lost 4 bases and 1 base respectively, with 29 bases between them. Germline V gene data show CDR1 as MDHEN and CDR2 as SYDVKM. This CDR3 reads CASSSSPRGITSGTSYNEQFF. The CDR3 DNA follows: TGTGCCAGCAGTTCCTCCCCCCGGGGGATAACATCCGGGACTTCCTACAATGAGCAGTTCTTC.

The chain uses TRBV18 and TRBJ2-7, with 7 bases aligning to TRBD1. The CDR3 totals 15 residues. V lost 6 bases and J lost 4; bases outside the gene matches: 12. The germline CDR1 and CDR2 sequences are KGHSH and LQKENI. CDR3 region: CASSQGQSFLYEQYF. The CDR3 nucleotides read TGTGCCAGCTCGCAGGGACAGAGTTTCTTATACGAGCAGTACTTC.

The chain is built from TRBV19 and TRBJ2-5, with D unclear. The CDR3 totals 11 residues. Germline V gene sequence: CDR1 LNHDA, CDR2 SQIVND (reference sequence). V was trimmed by 3 bases and J by 3 bases, leaving 2 bases between them. CDR3 sequence reads: CASSMEETQYF. For the CDR3, the DNA is TGTGCCAGTAGTATGGAAGAGACCCAGTACTTC.

This clone was detected only once. DNA of the CDR3: TGTGCCAGCAGTGGTACAGGGGGCTATCAGCCCCAGCATTTT. Encoded protein: CASSGTGGYQPQHF. The chain is built from TRBV2 and TRBJ1-5; TRBD1 aligns across 9 bases. CDR1 and CDR2 (germline): SNHLY, FYNNEI. The CDR3 runs to 14 residues. Unmatched junction bases numbered 3, after V lost 4 bases and J lost 5 bases.